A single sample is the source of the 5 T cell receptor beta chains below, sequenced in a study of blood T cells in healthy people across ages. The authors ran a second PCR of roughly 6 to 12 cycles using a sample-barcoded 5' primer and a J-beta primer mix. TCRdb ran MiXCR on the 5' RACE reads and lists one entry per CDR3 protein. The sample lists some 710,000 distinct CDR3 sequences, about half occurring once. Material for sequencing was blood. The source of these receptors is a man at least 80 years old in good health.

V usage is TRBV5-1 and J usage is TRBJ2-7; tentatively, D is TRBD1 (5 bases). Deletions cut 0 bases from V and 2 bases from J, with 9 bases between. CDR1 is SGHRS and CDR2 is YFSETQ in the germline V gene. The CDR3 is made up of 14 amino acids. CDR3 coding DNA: TGCGCCAGCAGCTTGGCCGTAGGGGCCTACGAGCAGTACTTC. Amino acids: CASSLAVGAYEQYF.

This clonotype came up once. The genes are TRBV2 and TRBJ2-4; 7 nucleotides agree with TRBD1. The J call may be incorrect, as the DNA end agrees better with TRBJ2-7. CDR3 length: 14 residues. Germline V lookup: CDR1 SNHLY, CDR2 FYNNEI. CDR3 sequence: CASSTGTVSDEQYF. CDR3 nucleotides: TGTGCCAGCAGTACCGGGACAGTTTCCGACGAGCAGTACTTC.

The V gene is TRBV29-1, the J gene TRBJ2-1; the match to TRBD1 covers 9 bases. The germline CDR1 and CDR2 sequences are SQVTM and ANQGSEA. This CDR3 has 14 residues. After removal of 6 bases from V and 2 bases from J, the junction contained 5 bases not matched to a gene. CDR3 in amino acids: CSVADRGAYNEQFF. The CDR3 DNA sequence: TGCAGCGTGGCGGACAGGGGCGCCTACAATGAGCAGTTCTTC.

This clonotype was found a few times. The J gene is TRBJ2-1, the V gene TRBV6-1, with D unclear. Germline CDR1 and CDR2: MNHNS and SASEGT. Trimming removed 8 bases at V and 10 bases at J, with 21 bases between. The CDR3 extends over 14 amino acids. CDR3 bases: TGTGCCAGCCACTCGATATACTCCTACCCAGAGCAGTTCTTC. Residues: CASHSIYSYPEQFF.

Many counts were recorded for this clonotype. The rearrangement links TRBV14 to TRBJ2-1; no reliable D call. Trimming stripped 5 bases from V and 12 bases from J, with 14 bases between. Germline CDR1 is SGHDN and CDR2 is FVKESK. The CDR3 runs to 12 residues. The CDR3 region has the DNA TGTGCCAGCAGCGCACCCCTTGGTGGGCAGTTCTTC. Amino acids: CASSAPLGGQFF.